These T cell receptor beta chains were read from a single sample in a study of T cells in Graves' hyperthyroidism and ophthalmopathy. MiXCR was run by TCRdb on the multiplex PCR reads, yielding one entry per CDR3 protein. Counted here are about 610,000 distinct CDR3 sequences, 35% to 55% occurring once; the ten biggest clones make up around 8%. Sequencing input: peripheral blood or thyroid tissue (not recorded which). These receptors were taken from a woman under 30 with Graves' hyperthyroidism. CDR3s include the opening cysteine and the closing phenylalanine or tryptophan. The order of the fields is D gene, V gene, J gene, CDR3 protein. D genes are given only for firm matches.

NA	TRBV4-3	TRBJ1-4	CASSRTREKLFF
TRBD2	TRBV4-1	TRBJ2-2	CASSQSNMGLANTGELFF
NA	TRBV20-1	TRBJ2-7	CSASRGVAYEQYF
NA	TRBV10-3	TRBJ2-7	CAISESLVRHEQYF
NA	TRBV25-1	TRBJ2-5	CASTLALETQYF
NA	TRBV24-1	TRBJ2-5	CATSEPRSETQYF
NA	TRBV7-9	TRBJ1-3	CASSLGRDKNTIYF
NA	TRBV10-1	TRBJ1-5	CASSEAVGQPQHF
NA	TRBV15	TRBJ1-1	CATSRGEGRAEAFF
TRBD2	TRBV3-1	TRBJ2-7	CASTPRGGSYEQYF
NA	TRBV30	TRBJ1-1	CAWIRTEAFF
NA	TRBV7-9	TRBJ1-4	CASSSYTEKLFF
TRBD1	TRBV7-2	TRBJ1-1	CASSQGSQGAYTEAFF
TRBD1	TRBV27	TRBJ1-1	CASRPRGRLNTEAFF
NA	TRBV4-1	TRBJ1-3	CASSQAEEGVRYTIYF
TRBD1	TRBV10-2	TRBJ1-3	CASKDRAIGNTIYF
TRBD1	TRBV29-1	TRBJ1-1	CSIAGTVNTEAFF
NA	TRBV7-8	TRBJ2-2	CASSLFGRGQGGELFF
TRBD2	TRBV7-2	TRBJ2-2	CASSPLTSGTFRQNTGELFF
TRBD2	TRBV10-3	TRBJ2-5	CAISAELREGGETQYF
NA	TRBV9	TRBJ2-5	CASNLGASRETQYF
NA	TRBV10-1	TRBJ1-6	CASSESRVSPLHF
NA	TRBV5-5	TRBJ1-4	CASSLVGEGYNEKLFF
NA	TRBV10-3	TRBJ1-2	CAISVRGVNGYTF
TRBD1	TRBV10-3	TRBJ1-1	CAISALAGQMNTEAFF
TRBD1	TRBV29-1	TRBJ2-5	CSVDLPGQNQETQYF
NA	TRBV25-1	TRBJ1-1	CASSEYGADGGTEAFF
TRBD1	TRBV9	TRBJ1-1	CASSGDRGLDTEAFF
NA	TRBV5-1	TRBJ1-2	CASSLDPTNYGYTF
TRBD1	TRBV19	TRBJ2-7	CASSIGQGSYEQYF
NA	TRBV2	TRBJ2-2	CASSYRPGAVTGELFF
NA	TRBV12-3/TRBV12-4	TRBJ1-4	CASRPVARNEKLFF
NA	TRBV30	TRBJ2-7	CAWSGDNSYEQYF
NA	TRBV5-8	TRBJ1-1	CASSAKSEAFF
TRBD1	TRBV18	TRBJ1-6	CASSSPTGDNSPLHF
NA	TRBV15	TRBJ2-1	CATSRDRMRGRPYNEQFF
NA	TRBV10-3	TRBJ2-5	CAIGRDQETQYF
TRBD2	TRBV24-1	TRBJ2-5	CAPGLAGGGETQYF
TRBD2	TRBV20-1	TRBJ2-2	CSASDGRKLAGELFF
TRBD1	TRBV20-1	TRBJ1-6	CSARTGTGGNSPLHF
NA	TRBV7-9	TRBJ2-2	CASSLGYSTRELFF
TRBD1	TRBV5-1	TRBJ2-5	CASSLGDRTSMQETQYF
NA	TRBV2	TRBJ2-7	CASNMPLGVEQYF
TRBD2	TRBV25-1	TRBJ2-7	CASSVETTSGIYEQYF
TRBD1	TRBV7-9	TRBJ2-2	CASSTRDRGKNTGELFF
TRBD1	TRBV6-5	TRBJ1-2	CASGDRRIHGYTF
TRBD1	TRBV5-1	TRBJ2-7	CASSLAGTGRFYEQYF
NA	TRBV7-9	TRBJ2-7	CASSKDRVNTEAFYEQYF
NA	TRBV12-3/TRBV12-4	TRBJ1-1	CASSLRSRPAFF
NA	TRBV7-9	TRBJ1-5	CASSFTGWEQPQHF
TRBD1	TRBV29-1	TRBJ2-7	CSVAQGQGLVEVYEQYF
NA	TRBV7-9	TRBJ2-7	CASSLAGGTGVPNGYTSYEQYF
TRBD2	TRBV7-9	TRBJ2-7	CASSRRLAGEKSYEQYF
TRBD2	TRBV6-5	TRBJ2-2	CASSYPLAGGTNTGELFF